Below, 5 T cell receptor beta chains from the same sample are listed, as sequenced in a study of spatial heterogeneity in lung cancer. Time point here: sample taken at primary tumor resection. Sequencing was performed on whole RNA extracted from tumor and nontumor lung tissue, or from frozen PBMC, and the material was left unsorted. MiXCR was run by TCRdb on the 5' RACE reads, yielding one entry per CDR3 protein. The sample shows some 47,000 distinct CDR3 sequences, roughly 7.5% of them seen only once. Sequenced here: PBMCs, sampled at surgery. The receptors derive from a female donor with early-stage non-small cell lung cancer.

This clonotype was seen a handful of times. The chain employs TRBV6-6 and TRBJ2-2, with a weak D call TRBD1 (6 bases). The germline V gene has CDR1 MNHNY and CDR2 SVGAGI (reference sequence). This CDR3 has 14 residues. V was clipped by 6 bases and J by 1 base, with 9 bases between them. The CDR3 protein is CASSWTENTGELFF. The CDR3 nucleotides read TGTGCCAGCAGCTGGACAGAGAACACCGGGGAGCTGTTTTTT.

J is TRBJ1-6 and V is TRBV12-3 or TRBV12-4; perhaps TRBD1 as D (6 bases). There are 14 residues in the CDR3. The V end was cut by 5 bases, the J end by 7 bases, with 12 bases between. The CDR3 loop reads CASSRGHLNSPLHF. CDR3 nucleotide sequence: TGTGCCAGCAGTCGGGGACACCTAAATTCACCCCTCCACTTT.

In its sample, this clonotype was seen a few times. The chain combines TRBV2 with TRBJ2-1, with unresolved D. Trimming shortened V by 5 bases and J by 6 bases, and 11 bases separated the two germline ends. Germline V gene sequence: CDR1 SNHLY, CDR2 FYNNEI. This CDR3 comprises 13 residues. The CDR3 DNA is TGTGCCAGCAGTAAATCGGAGCTCAATGAGCAGTTCTTC. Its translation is CASSKSELNEQFF.

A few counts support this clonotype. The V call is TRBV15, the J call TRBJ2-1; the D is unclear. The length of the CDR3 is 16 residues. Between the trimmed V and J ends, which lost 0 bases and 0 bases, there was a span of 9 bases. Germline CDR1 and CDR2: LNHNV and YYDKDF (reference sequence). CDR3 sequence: CATSRDSLSSYNEQFF. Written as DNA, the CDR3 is TGTGCCACCAGCAGAGATTCCCTGAGCTCCTACAATGAGCAGTTCTTC.

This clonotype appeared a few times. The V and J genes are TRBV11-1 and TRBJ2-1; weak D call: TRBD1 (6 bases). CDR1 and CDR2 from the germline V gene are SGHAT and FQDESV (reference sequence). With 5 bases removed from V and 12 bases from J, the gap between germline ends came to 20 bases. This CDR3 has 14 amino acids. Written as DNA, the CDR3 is TGTGCCAGCAGCCGACCCAACAGGGAAGGTTTGCAGTTCTTC. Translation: CASSRPNREGLQFF.